This T cell receptor beta chain emerged from a study of blood T cell repertoires in COVID-19 (dated by TCRdb to the early 2020s). A note on the overall study: Collaborator samples came from the United States, Italy and Spain and covered acute and convalescent phases of COVID-19. The repertoires were released in a freely available public database intended as a resource for research on the immune response to SARS-CoV-2. The material from the prospective study consisted of cDNA or gDNA derived from T cells, B-cell-depleted T cells, or PBMCs. Where available, HLA class I and class II types were taken from metadata supplied by the sample provider and were not determined by assay-based typing. Sample metadata almost always included a de-identified subject ID, COVID-19 status, age in years and sex. Samples were obtained from the ongoing ImmuneRACE study (first 160 participants) and from some 1,300 subjects provided by 6 global collaborators. Deeply sampled blood TCRbeta repertoires from subjects exposed to, actively infected with, or recovered from COVID-19 were included in the dataset.

Via the germline V gene, CDR1 is SGHRS and CDR2 YFSETQ. Its CDR3 holds 14 amino acids, cysteine through phenylalanine. The kept DNA is CDR3 alone, 42 bases in frame from the first base. V was cut back by 0 bases and J by 2 bases, leaving a gap of 8 bases between them. Remarks on this clone: Its antigen has not been determined. Per-base quality was not reported, and no clone a single base away is much larger than it. Other DNA sequences in the sample encode the same CDR3.

The immunoSEQ Assay, a bias-controlled multiplex PCR, was used to amplify TCRbeta CDR3 regions from genomic DNA. In the source study's methods: The number of nucleated cells in each sample was estimated from the amplification of reference gene primers within the assay. To quantify the absolute abundance of each unique TCRbeta CDR3 rearrangement, sequence reads were collapsed and filtered. For each sample, productive Simpson clonality was calculated as the square root of Simpson's diversity index over productive rearrangements. TCRdb carries this immuneACCESS record with in-frame sequences only. Its versions omit some clonotypes, under half of them owing to an unresolved V gene in the studies checked, with the rest unexplained. That table gives V, J and clone size, and the DNA gave D and trimming. This sample has 150,000 or so clones in its table, and around four fifths of those were observed once. The ten largest account for about 8.6% of the sample.

Overall study results and their limits: The amount of clinical and demographic metadata varied by source and participant and was provided uncurated.

Enrolling through a virtual design, the prospective study's participants ranged in age from about 18 to 89 years and lived across 24 United States geographic areas. To assign participants to cohorts, the prospective study relied on clinical history that participants themselves reported in a screening survey and a study questionnaire. ImmuneRACE Cohort 3 recovered participants were defined by two consecutive negative NP/OP PCR tests, healthcare professional clearance, or symptom resolution. In the prospective study, mobile phlebotomists collected whole blood, serum and a nasopharyngeal or oropharyngeal swab from each participant. Over an approximately two-month period, participants in the prospective study had the option of providing additional blood draws and questionnaires. Prospective study blood samples were shipped either frozen or at room temperature before DNA extraction.

The chain uses TRBV5-1 and TRBJ1-1; TRBD1 is possibly the D segment (6 matching bases). The sequence was obtained from a woman aged 50 to 65 who had recovered from COVID-19. The sequencing input was PBMCs or T cells enriched from blood (not recorded which). The nucleotide sequence reads TGCGCCAGCAGCTTGGGGACAGCCAACACTGAAGCTTTCTTT. Its amino acids are CASSLGTANTEAFF.